This T cell receptor beta chain is from a study of blood T cell repertoires in COVID-19. Study-level information: The analysed material was cDNA or gDNA that came from T cells, B-cell-depleted T cells, or PBMCs.

The data were produced by immunoSEQ multiplex PCR, yet TCRdb's version contains in-frame clones alone and is incomplete. The sample yields fewer than 50,000 clones, just under 80% seen once. J gave up 4 bases and V 2 bases, and 6 bases lay outside the gene matches. Germline V gene lookup returns CDR1 SNHLY and CDR2 FYNNEI. This CDR3 comprises 15 residues. The specimen sequenced was peripheral blood. The receptor comes from a man older than 75 with active or convalescent COVID-19. The rearrangement links TRBV2 to TRBJ1-1, with 8 bases aligning to TRBD1. The CDR3 region has the DNA TGTGCCAGCAGTGAAATGGGACAGGCGGCCACTGAAGCTTTCTTT. Amino acids: CASSEMGQAATEAFF.